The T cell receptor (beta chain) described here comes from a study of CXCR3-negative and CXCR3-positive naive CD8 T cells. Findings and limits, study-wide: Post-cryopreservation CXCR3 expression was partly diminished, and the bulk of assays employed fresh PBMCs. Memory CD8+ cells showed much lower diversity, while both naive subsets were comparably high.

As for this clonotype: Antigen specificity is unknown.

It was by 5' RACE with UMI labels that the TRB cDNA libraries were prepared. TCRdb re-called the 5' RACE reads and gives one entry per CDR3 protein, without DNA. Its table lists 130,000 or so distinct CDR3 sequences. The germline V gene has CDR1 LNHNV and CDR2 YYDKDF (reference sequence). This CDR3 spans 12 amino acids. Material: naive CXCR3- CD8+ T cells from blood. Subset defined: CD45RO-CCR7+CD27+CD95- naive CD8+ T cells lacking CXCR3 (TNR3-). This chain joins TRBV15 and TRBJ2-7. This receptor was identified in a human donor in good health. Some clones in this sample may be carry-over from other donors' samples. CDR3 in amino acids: CATSQIGYEQYF.